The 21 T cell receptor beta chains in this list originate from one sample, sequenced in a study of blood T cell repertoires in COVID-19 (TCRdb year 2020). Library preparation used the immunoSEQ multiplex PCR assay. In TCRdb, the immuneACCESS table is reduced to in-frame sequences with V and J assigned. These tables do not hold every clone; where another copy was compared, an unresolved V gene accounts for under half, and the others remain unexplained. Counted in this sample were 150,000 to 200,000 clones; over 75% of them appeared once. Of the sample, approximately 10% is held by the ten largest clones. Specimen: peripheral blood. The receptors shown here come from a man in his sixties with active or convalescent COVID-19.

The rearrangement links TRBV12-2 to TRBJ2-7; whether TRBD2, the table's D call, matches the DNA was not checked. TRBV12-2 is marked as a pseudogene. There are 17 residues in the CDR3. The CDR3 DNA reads TGTGCAAGTCGCTTAGAGCCAGTGAGGCCCTCCTCCTACGAGCAGTACTTC. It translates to CASRLEPVRPSSYEQYF.

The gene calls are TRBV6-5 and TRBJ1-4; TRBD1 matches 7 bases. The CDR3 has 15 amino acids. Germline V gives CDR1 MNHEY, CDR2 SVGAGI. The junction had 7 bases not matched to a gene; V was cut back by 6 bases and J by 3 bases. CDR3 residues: CASRARQGPNEKLFF. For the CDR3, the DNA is TGTGCCAGCAGGGCCAGACAGGGACCTAATGAAAAACTGTTTTTT.

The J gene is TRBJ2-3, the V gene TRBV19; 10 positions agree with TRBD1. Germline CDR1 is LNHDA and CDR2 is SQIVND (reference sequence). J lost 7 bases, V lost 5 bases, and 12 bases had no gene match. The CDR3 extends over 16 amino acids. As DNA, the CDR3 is TGTGCCAGTAGTGAACCCGGGACAGGGGTTTTATATACGCAGTATTTT. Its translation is CASSEPGTGVLYTQYF.

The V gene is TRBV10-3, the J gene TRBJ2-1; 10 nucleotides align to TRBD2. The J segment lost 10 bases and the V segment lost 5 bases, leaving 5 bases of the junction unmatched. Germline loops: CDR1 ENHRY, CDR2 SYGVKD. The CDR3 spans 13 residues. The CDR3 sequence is CAISNLAGVEQFF. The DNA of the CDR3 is TGTGCCATCAGTAACCTAGCGGGGGTGGAGCAGTTCTTC.

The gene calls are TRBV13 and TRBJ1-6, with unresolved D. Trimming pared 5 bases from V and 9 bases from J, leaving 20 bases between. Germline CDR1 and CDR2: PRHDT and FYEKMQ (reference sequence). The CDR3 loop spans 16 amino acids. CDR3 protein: CASSPRGDAVSSPLHF. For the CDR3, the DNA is TGTGCCAGCAGCCCGCGTGGAGACGCGGTGAGTTCACCCCTCCACTTT.

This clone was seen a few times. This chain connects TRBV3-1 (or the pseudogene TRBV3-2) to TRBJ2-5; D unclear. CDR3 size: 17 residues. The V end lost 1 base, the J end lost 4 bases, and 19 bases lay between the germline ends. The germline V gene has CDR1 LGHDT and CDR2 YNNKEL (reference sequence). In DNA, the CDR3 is TGTGCCAGCAGCCAAGTGTACGCAGGCCCCCACGGAGAGACCCAGTACTTC. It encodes CASSQVYAGPHGETQYF.

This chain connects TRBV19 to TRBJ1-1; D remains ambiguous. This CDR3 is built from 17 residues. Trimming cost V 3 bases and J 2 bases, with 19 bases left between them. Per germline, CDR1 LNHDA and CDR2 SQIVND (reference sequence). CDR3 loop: CASSITSSGQANTEAFF. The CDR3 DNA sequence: TGTGCCAGTAGTATCACTAGCTCCGGGCAGGCTAACACTGAAGCTTTCTTT. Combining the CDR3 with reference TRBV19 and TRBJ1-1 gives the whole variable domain DGGITQSPKYLFRKEGQNVTLSCEQNLNHDAMYWYRQDPGQGLRLIYYSQIVNDFQKGDIAEGYSVSREKKESFPLTVTSAQKNPTAFYLCASSITSSGQANTEAFFGQGTRLTVV.

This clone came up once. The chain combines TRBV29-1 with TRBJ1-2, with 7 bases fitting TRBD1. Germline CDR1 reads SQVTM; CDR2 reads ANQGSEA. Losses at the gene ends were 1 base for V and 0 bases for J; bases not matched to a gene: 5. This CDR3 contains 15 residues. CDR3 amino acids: CSVEGDRDSNYGYTF. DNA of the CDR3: TGCAGCGTTGAAGGGGACAGAGACTCTAACTATGGCTACACCTTC.

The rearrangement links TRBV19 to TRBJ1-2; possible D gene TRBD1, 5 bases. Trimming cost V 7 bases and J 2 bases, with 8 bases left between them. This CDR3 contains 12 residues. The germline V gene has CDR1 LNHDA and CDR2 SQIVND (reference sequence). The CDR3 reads CASKDSNYGYTF. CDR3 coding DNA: TGTGCCAGTAAAGACAGCAACTATGGCTACACCTTC.

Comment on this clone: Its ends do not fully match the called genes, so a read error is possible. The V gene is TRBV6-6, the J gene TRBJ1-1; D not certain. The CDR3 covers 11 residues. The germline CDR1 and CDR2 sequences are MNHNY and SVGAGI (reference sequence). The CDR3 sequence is CASSYSTRGMF. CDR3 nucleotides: TGTGCCAGCAGTTACTCGACTCGCGGAATGTTT.

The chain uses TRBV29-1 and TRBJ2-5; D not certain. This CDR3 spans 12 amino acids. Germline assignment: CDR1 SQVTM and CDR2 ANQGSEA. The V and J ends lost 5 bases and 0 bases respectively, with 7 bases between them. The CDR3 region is CSVTANQETQYF. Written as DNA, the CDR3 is TGCAGCGTTACAGCAAACCAAGAGACCCAGTACTTC.

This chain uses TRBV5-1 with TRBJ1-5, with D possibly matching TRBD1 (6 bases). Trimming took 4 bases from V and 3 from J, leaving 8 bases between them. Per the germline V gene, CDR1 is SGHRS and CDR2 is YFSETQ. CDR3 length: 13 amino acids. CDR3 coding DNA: TGCGCCAGCAGCCAGGGGTACAATCAGCCCCAGCATTTT. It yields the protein CASSQGYNQPQHF. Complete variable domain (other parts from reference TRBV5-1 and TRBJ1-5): KAGVTQTPRYLIKTRGQQVTLSCSPISGHRSVSWYQQTPGQGLQFLFEYFSETQRNKGNFPGRFSGRQFSNSRSEMNVSTLELGDSALYLCASSQGYNQPQHFGDGTRLSIL.

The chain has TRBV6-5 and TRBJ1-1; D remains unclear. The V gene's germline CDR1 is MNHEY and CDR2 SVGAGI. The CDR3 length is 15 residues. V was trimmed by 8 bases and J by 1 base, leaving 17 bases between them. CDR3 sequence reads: CASPDRGSQNTEAFF. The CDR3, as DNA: TGTGCCAGCCCCGATCGTGGCAGTCAGAACACTGAAGCTTTCTTT.

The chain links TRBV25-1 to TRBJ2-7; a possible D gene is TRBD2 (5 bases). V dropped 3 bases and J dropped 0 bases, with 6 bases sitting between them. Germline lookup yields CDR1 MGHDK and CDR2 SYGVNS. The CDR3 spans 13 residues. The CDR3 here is CASSERDSYEQYF. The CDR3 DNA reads TGTGCCAGCAGTGAGAGGGACTCCTACGAGCAGTACTTC.

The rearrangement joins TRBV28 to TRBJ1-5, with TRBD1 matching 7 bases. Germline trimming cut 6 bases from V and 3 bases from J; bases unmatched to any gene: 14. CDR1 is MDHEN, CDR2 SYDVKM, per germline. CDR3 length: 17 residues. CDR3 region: CASRPTNLDRNNQPQHF. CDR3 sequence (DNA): TGTGCCAGCAGACCCACCAATCTGGACAGGAACAATCAGCCCCAGCATTTT.

CDR3 sequence: CASSQSQQRVAKNIQYF. CDR3 nucleotides: TGTGCCAGCAGCCAGAGTCAACAGCGGGTAGCCAAAAACATTCAGTACTTC. V is TRBV3-1 (or the pseudogene TRBV3-2) and J is TRBJ2-4, with D perhaps TRBD2 (6 bases). Trimming cost V 3 bases and J 0 bases, with 15 bases left between them. Per the germline V gene, CDR1 is LGHDT and CDR2 is YNNKEL (reference sequence). The CDR3 contains 17 residues.

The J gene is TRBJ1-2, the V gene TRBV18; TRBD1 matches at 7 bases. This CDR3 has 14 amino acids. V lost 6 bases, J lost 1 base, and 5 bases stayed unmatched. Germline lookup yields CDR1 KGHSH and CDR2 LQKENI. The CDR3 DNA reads TGTGCCAGCTCTGGACAGGAAAGTAACTATGGCTACACCTTC. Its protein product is CASSGQESNYGYTF.

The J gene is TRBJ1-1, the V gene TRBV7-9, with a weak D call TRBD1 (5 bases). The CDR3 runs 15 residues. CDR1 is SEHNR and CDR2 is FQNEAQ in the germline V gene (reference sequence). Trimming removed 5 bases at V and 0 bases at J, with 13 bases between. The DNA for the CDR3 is TGTGCCAGCAGCCCGGGACTGGACATGAACACTGAAGCTTTCTTT. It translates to CASSPGLDMNTEAFF.

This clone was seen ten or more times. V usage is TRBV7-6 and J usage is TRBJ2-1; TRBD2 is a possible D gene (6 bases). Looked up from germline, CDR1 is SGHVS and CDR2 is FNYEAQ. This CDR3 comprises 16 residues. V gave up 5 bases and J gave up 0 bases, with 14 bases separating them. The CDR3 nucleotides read TGTGCCAGCAGCCAAGAGCGGGCCAGCTCCTACAATGAGCAGTTCTTC. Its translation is CASSQERASSYNEQFF.

The CDR3: CASTRSTDTQYF. CDR3 nucleotides: TGTGCCAGCACCCGTAGCACAGATACGCAGTATTTT. This chain links TRBV12-3 or TRBV12-4 with TRBJ2-3; D call uncertain. This CDR3 contains 12 residues. V lost 7 bases and J lost 0, with 5 bases in between.

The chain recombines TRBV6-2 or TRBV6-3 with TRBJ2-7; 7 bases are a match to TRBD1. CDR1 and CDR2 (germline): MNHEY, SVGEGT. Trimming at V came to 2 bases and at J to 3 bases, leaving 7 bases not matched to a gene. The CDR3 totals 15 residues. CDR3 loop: CASSYTRGTGYEQYF. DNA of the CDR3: TGTGCCAGCAGTTACACCAGGGGGACGGGCTACGAGCAGTACTTC.